Given below is one T cell receptor beta chain in context. This specimen comes from a study of T cells in Graves' hyperthyroidism and ophthalmopathy. The CDR3 covers 14 residues. Trimming took 7 bases from V and 5 from J; bases not matched to a gene: 8. CDR1 is SNHLY, CDR2 FYNNEI, per germline. There were TCR beta CDR3 regions amplified from RNA transcripts. The TCR CDR3 first-round RT-PCR relied on the HTBI primer set. Each CDR3 protein gets one entry after TCRdb re-called the multiplex PCR reads with MiXCR. This sample has 480,000 or so distinct CDR3 sequences, with around an eighth found just once. The specimen was blood. This TCR derives from a woman between 18 and 29 years old with Graves' hyperthyroidism. V is TRBV2 and J is TRBJ2-5; 9 bases agree with TRBD2. This chain's CDR3 is CASIKREETETQYF. Here the CDR3 DNA reads TGTGCCAGCATTAAGCGGGAGGAGACGGAGACCCAGTACTTC.